The rows below give T cell receptor beta chains drawn from one sample of a study of CD8+ T cells in alopecia areata. TCRdb's table, derived via immunoSEQ multiplex PCR, lists solely in-frame clones and lacks some. The table includes about 180,000 clones, less than 75% detected once. The sequenced sample was CD4+ T cells sorted from blood, obtained at approximately week 60, from a patient treated with tofacitinib. The receptors originated from a human donor with alopecia areata. CDR3s leave out the opening cysteine and the closing phenylalanine or tryptophan.

J gene	V gene	CDR3 protein
TRBJ1-5	TRBV7-9	ASSAMDGRGIQH
TRBJ2-7	TRBV7-9	ASSLAGVYEQY
TRBJ2-5	TRBV9	ASSVGVRQETQY
TRBJ1-4	TRBV30	AWSVGTDEKLF
TRBJ2-7	TRBV10-3	AISGTSAPQY
TRBJ2-7	TRBV9	ASSAGGGESYEQY
TRBJ2-2	TRBV5-1	ASSWDRVMTGELF
TRBJ2-7	TRBV29-1	SYTGTGNPYEQY
TRBJ2-1	TRBV29-1	SANAQYNEQF
TRBJ1-5	TRBV10-3	AISEDGGLPSNQPQH
TRBJ1-2	TRBV9	ASSSRGYYT
TRBJ2-7	TRBV7-6	ASSNRGSYEQY
TRBJ2-3	TRBV11-1	ASRIRGTDTQY
TRBJ1-5	TRBV30	AWSDYSNQPQH
TRBJ1-3	TRBV29-1	SARIGNTIY
TRBJ2-7	TRBV7-9	ASSLSLTGTYEQY
TRBJ1-2	TRBV5-1	ASSLPLDRNGYT
TRBJ2-1	TRBV23-1	ASSLKGRPDSVPLYNEQF
TRBJ2-2	TRBV12-5	ASGLVLGGRNTGELF
TRBJ2-5	TRBV4-2	ASSQDRAGRETQY
TRBJ1-2	TRBV29-1	SVEVPRSYGYT
TRBJ2-5	TRBV4-1	ASSQGSGAGETQY
TRBJ1-2	TRBV15	ATSRELGTDGYT
TRBJ1-3	TRBV9	ASSVEDSGNTIY
TRBJ2-5	TRBV9	ASSVGTGKPAGETQY
TRBJ1-1	TRBV30	AFFSRDSKAF
TRBJ1-2	TRBV30	AWSYQDRASGGYT
TRBJ2-2	TRBV29-1	SVGDRGNTGELF
TRBJ2-3	TRBV30	AWSVRSGGSTDTQY
TRBJ1-2	TRBV18	ASSLAQGDNYGYT
TRBJ1-1	TRBV5-6	ASAGQMNTEAF
TRBJ1-1	TRBV7-8	ASSRVGTEAF
TRBJ1-1	TRBV27	ASSAAGQNTEAF
TRBJ2-5	TRBV25-1	ASSEMEVTWD
TRBJ2-5	TRBV30	AWSPKFDRAQETQY
TRBJ2-7	TRBV25-1	ASSEPQGVYEQY
TRBJ2-7	TRBV15	ATSRDLGGTYEQY
TRBJ1-2	TRBV29-1	SVAYRDRESNYGYT
TRBJ2-7	TRBV29-1	SAIRPSGRTYEQY
TRBJ2-1	TRBV9	ASSVEGLLTYNEQF
TRBJ2-5	TRBV5-5	ASSQEINSRVLETQY
TRBJ2-1	TRBV29-1	SAREPGLAGGPYNEQF
TRBJ2-7	TRBV5-6	ASSDNTGTFQSWEQY
TRBJ1-1	TRBV2	ASKWDLNTEAF
TRBJ1-1	TRBV2	ASSLDGGDTEAF
TRBJ1-2	TRBV20-1	SARSYGYT
TRBJ1-1	TRBV5-1	ASGYQGRGDEAF